Presented here are 2 T cell receptor beta chains from one specimen sequenced in a study of CD8 T cells in ankylosing spondylitis. TCRdb ran MiXCR on the 5' RACE reads and lists one entry per CDR3 protein. The table has approximately 300,000 distinct CDR3 sequences, 6.5% to 10% seen once. Study observations and caveats: Several highly homologous variants made up a TCR beta motif, and this motif appeared characteristic of ankylosing spondylitis blood.

The antigens of these receptors remain unknown. Material for sequencing was blood, either unsorted or a sorted T cell fraction (not recorded which). Receptors originate from a male donor with ankylosing spondylitis.

The V gene is TRBV29-1, the J gene TRBJ2-5; no firm D call. Per germline, CDR1 SQVTM and CDR2 ANQGSEA. V lost 4 bases and J 5 bases, leaving 14 bases between the germline ends. CDR3 length: 13 amino acids. CDR3 sequence reads: CSVAVGEGETQYF. The CDR3 DNA is TGCAGCGTTGCTGTGGGTGAAGGGGAGACCCAGTACTTC.

This clonotype showed up just a few times. The genes are TRBV30 and TRBJ1-5; 11 nucleotides align to TRBD1. The ends lost 3 bases at V and 4 bases at J; junction bases unmatched: 5. Germline V gives CDR1 GTSNPN, CDR2 SVGIG (reference sequence). CDR3 size: 15 residues. The CDR3 DNA follows: TGTGCCTGGAGGACTGGGACAGGGGGGAATCAGCCCCAGCATTTT. Translated, it gives CAWRTGTGGNQPQHF.